Listed here are 30 T cell receptor beta chains from one sample, sequenced in a study of identical twins. TCRdb re-analysed the 5' RACE reads in MiXCR, keeping a single row per CDR3 protein. This sample has around 670,000 distinct CDR3 sequences, with over 5% found just once. The sample consisted of naive T cells sorted from blood. The source is a young man in good health.

The chain has TRBV7-2 and TRBJ1-5, with no clear D. The CDR3 is made up of 14 amino acids. Trimming removed 5 bases at V and 5 bases at J, with 13 bases between. Germline CDR1 SGHTA, CDR2 FQGNSA. The CDR3 DNA is TGTGCCAGCAGCCGGGTATCTGGATATCAGCCCCAGCATTTT. It translates to CASSRVSGYQPQHF.

This clonotype was picked up many times. The J gene is TRBJ2-2, the V gene TRBV6-2 or TRBV6-3; 7 nucleotides line up with TRBD1. The V and J ends lost 6 bases and 7 bases, in that order; junction bases with no gene match: 5. Germline V gene sequence: CDR1 MNHEY, CDR2 SVGEGT. The CDR3 is 13 amino acids. Here the CDR3 reads CASRNGTVGELFF. CDR3 bases: TGTGCCAGCAGGAACGGGACAGTCGGGGAGCTGTTTTTT.

This clonotype was observed a handful of times. V and J are TRBV28 and TRBJ2-1, with 10 positions matching TRBD1. Trimming at V came to 3 bases and at J to 5 bases, leaving 4 bases not matched to a gene. Germline V gives CDR1 MDHEN, CDR2 SYDVKM. The CDR3 totals 15 residues. The CDR3 bases are TGTGCCAGCAGTTTTAGGGACAGGGGAAACAATGAGCAGTTCTTC. It is translated as CASSFRDRGNNEQFF.

This clonotype was detected ten times or more. V is TRBV7-2 and J is TRBJ2-7; TRBD1 might be the D (6 bases). The germline gives CDR1 SGHTA, CDR2 FQGNSA. The CDR3 loop spans 14 amino acids. Trimming pared 1 base from V and 2 bases from J, leaving 9 bases between. CDR3 protein: CASSLGPGAYEQYF. The CDR3, as DNA: TGTGCCAGCAGCTTAGGTCCAGGGGCCTACGAGCAGTACTTC. Full variable domain (missing parts from reference TRBV7-2 and TRBJ2-7): GAGVSQSPSNKVTEKGKDVELRCDPISGHTALYWYRQSLGQGLEFLIYFQGNSAPDKSGLPSDRFSAERTGGSVSTLTIQRTQQEDSAVYLCASSLGPGAYEQYFGPGTRLTVT.

This clonotype appeared a few times. The chain has TRBV5-1 and TRBJ2-2; tentatively, D is TRBD1 or TRBD2 (5 bases each). The germline V gene has CDR1 SGHRS and CDR2 YFSETQ. The CDR3 runs 16 residues. V lost 2 bases and J 1 base, leaving 12 bases between the germline ends. The CDR3 DNA reads TGCGCCAGCAGCTTTAAAGGGGCGGGGAACACCGGGGAGCTGTTTTTT. Its protein product is CASSFKGAGNTGELFF.

The chain carries TRBV7-9 and TRBJ2-3; maybe TRBD2 (6 bases). The length of the CDR3 is 15 residues. Germline assignment: CDR1 SEHNR and CDR2 FQNEAQ (reference sequence). Trimming removed 5 bases at V and 2 bases at J, with 14 bases between. The CDR3 sequence: CASSPRGTPTDTQYF. As DNA, the CDR3 is TGTGCCAGCAGCCCCCGGGGGACCCCCACAGATACGCAGTATTTT.

The J gene is TRBJ2-3, the V gene TRBV12-3 or TRBV12-4; 10 bases are shared with TRBD1. The CDR3 is 16 amino acids. V lost 6 bases, J lost 5 bases, and 11 bases stayed unmatched. The CDR3 region has the DNA TGTGCCAGCAGACTAACCGGGACAGGGGCGGGAGATACGCAGTATTTT. As protein: CASRLTGTGAGDTQYF.

The chain carries TRBV7-9 and TRBJ2-1; D is tentatively TRBD1 or TRBD2 (5 bases each). The CDR3 length is 11 residues. Trimming left V 5 bases short and J 15 bases short, with 14 bases between. Germline CDR1 and CDR2: SEHNR and FQNEAQ (reference sequence). CDR3 protein: CASSRQRGPFF. The CDR3 nucleotides read TGTGCCAGCAGCCGACAGAGGGGCCCGTTCTTC.

This clonotype has ten or more counts. The chain has TRBV11-1 and TRBJ2-1, with a weak D call TRBD2 (6 bases). The length of the CDR3 is 15 residues. The ends were cut back, 0 bases at V and 2 bases at J, with 8 bases in the middle. CDR1 SGHAT and CDR2 FQDESV come from the germline V gene (reference sequence). The CDR3 spells CASSLAAGPYNEQFF. DNA for the CDR3: TGTGCCAGCAGCTTAGCGGCGGGACCCTACAATGAGCAGTTCTTC.

This clonotype was seen a few times. The chain is built from TRBV5-1 and TRBJ2-3; no clear D. The germline CDR1 and CDR2 sequences are SGHRS and YFSETQ. This CDR3 is 14 amino acids long. V was cut by 2 bases and J by 6 bases, with 13 bases left in between. The DNA for the CDR3 is TGCGCCAGCAGCTTAGACGGTAGCTTCGATACGCAGTATTTT. Encoded protein: CASSLDGSFDTQYF.

Ten or more counts support this clonotype. The V gene is TRBV12-3 or TRBV12-4, the J gene TRBJ2-5; no reliable D call. Deletions cut 8 bases from V and 5 bases from J, with 9 bases between. The CDR3 loop spans 11 amino acids. The CDR3 DNA follows: TGTGCCAGCGGGAACTGGGAGACCCAGTACTTC. Its translation is CASGNWETQYF.

V usage is TRBV6-2 or TRBV6-3 and J usage is TRBJ2-2; 9 nucleotides align to TRBD2. With V trimmed by 0 bases and J by 0 bases, 2 bases remained unmatched. CDR1 MNHEY and CDR2 SVGEGT come from the germline V gene. CDR3 size: 17 residues. The CDR3 sequence: CASSYSSGRPNTGELFF. Here the CDR3 DNA reads TGTGCCAGCAGTTACTCTAGCGGGAGACCGAACACCGGGGAGCTGTTTTTT.

This clonotype was recorded at least ten times. The chain links TRBV12-3 or TRBV12-4 to TRBJ2-2; unclear D gene. The CDR3 has 12 amino acids. Trimming shortened V by 5 bases and J by 7 bases, and 8 bases separated the two germline ends. CDR3 amino acids: CASSPFDGELFF. The DNA for the CDR3 is TGTGCCAGCAGTCCTTTTGACGGGGAGCTGTTTTTT.

This chain uses TRBV12-3 or TRBV12-4 with TRBJ2-7; 11 bases match TRBD2. The CDR3 sequence is 14 residues long. V trimming: 5 bases; J trimming: 4 bases; junction bases outside the gene matches: 4. CDR3 sequence (DNA): TGTGCCAGCAGTCCGACTAGCGGGAAGTACGAGCAGTACGTC. Amino acids: CASSPTSGKYEQYV.

Ten or more counts support this clonotype. The rearrangement links TRBV10-1 to TRBJ2-1, with TRBD2 identical over 13 bases. The CDR3 spans 16 residues. Trimming cost V 5 bases and J 9 bases; bases outside gene matches: 10. The germline CDR1 and CDR2 sequences are WNHNN and SYGVQD (reference sequence). The CDR3 DNA follows: TGCGCCAGCAGTCGAGGACTAGCGGGAGATCGGGGTGAGCAGTTCTTC. This gives the protein CASSRGLAGDRGEQFF.

This clonotype has a count of ten or more. V gene TRBV2 combines with J gene TRBJ2-2, with 9 bases lining up with TRBD2. V lost 6 bases, J lost 1 base, and 6 bases stayed unmatched. The CDR3 covers 16 residues. Germline V gives CDR1 SNHLY, CDR2 FYNNEI. DNA of the CDR3: TGTGCCAGCAGGCAGACTAGCGGAGTGAACACCGGGGAGCTGTTTTTT. This translates into CASRQTSGVNTGELFF.

The table lists this clonotype with many counts. The chain recombines TRBV4-3 with TRBJ2-7, with unresolved D. V lost 2 bases to trimming and J lost 4 bases, with 12 bases between them. This CDR3 is 14 amino acids long. Germline assignment: CDR1 LGHNA and CDR2 YSLEER. For the CDR3, the DNA is TGCGCCAGCAGCCAAACTTCAAGCATTTACGAGCAGTACTTC. This codes for CASSQTSSIYEQYF.

This clonotype was counted only a few times. The chain combines TRBV9 with TRBJ1-1; D is possibly TRBD1 (5 bases). V was shortened by 4 bases and J by 3 bases, with 16 bases between the two germline ends. This CDR3 region has 15 residues. The V gene's germline CDR1 is SGDLS and CDR2 YYNGEE. As DNA, the CDR3 is TGTGCCAGCAGCACCAGGGCTCGGGGGGACACTGAAGCTTTCTTT. Residues: CASSTRARGDTEAFF.

This clonotype turned up a few times. The genes are TRBV2 and TRBJ1-5; D call uncertain. Germline V gives CDR1 SNHLY, CDR2 FYNNEI. V lost 3 bases to trimming and J lost 1 base, with 7 bases between them. This CDR3 contains 14 residues. CDR3 DNA: TGTGCCAGCAGTGAGGGGTGGAGCAATCAGCCCCAGCATTTT. This gives the protein CASSEGWSNQPQHF.

This clonotype was found many times. The chain couples TRBV20-1 to TRBJ1-4; D is unclear. The CDR3 has 12 amino acids. V was shortened by 2 bases and J by 8 bases, with 9 bases between the two germline ends. Germline V gene lookup returns CDR1 DFQATT and CDR2 SNEGSKA (reference sequence). The CDR3: CSARNSGEKLFF. The DNA of the CDR3 is TGCAGTGCTAGAAACAGCGGCGAAAAACTGTTTTTT.

There are a few counts of this clonotype. The chain joins TRBV7-8 to TRBJ2-7; maybe TRBD1 (8 bases). There are 17 residues in the CDR3. Germline V CDR1 and CDR2: SGHVS, FQNEAQ. Trimming took off 5 bases at V and 0 bases at J, with 20 bases between the two ends. The CDR3 region is CASSGEGTGFNSYEQYF. In DNA form, the CDR3 reads TGTGCCAGCAGCGGGGAGGGGACAGGATTCAACTCCTACGAGCAGTACTTC.

This clonotype appeared a few times. This chain connects TRBV5-5 to TRBJ2-7; TRBD1 matches 8 bases. Trimming cost V 2 bases and J 6 bases; bases outside gene matches: 7. The CDR3 has 14 residues. Germline V CDR1 and CDR2: SGHKS, YYEKEE (reference sequence). The CDR3 DNA sequence: TGTGCCAGCAGCTTCCGGGCAGGGGGCGGCGAGCAGTACTTC. Residues: CASSFRAGGGEQYF.

This clonotype was detected only a few times. CDR3 DNA: TGTGCCACCAGTGATTTAGAGCCAAGGGCCTACAATGAGCAGTTCTTC. Encoded protein: CATSDLEPRAYNEQFF. The rearrangement links TRBV24-1 to TRBJ2-1; D uncertain. Trimming pared 1 base from V and 2 bases from J, leaving 11 bases between. CDR1 is KGHDR, CDR2 SFDVKD, per germline. CDR3 size: 16 residues.

This clonotype came up many times. This rearrangement joins TRBV12-3 or TRBV12-4 to TRBJ2-1; D gene uncertain. The V gene lost 6 bases and the J gene lost 15 bases, with 18 bases spanning the gap. The CDR3 contains 12 residues. The CDR3 DNA follows: TGTGCCAGCAGCCGCGACGGACCCTTCGCGTTCTTC. Amino acid sequence: CASSRDGPFAFF.

The chain combines TRBV7-9 with TRBJ1-1; perhaps TRBD1 as D (6 bases). The CDR3 consists of 13 residues. Trimming shortened V by 3 bases and J by 9 bases, and 14 bases separated the two germline ends. Germline V gives CDR1 SEHNR, CDR2 FQNEAQ (reference sequence). In DNA, the CDR3 is TGTGCCAGCAGCTTTGGCGCAGGACAGAAAGCTTTCTTT. Translating it yields CASSFGAGQKAFF.

This clonotype has ten or more counts. The chain carries TRBV7-2 and TRBJ2-7; D is possibly TRBD1 or TRBD2 (5 bases each). The V end lost 6 bases, the J end lost 1 base, and 19 bases lay between the germline ends. CDR1 and CDR2 (germline): SGHTA, FQGNSA. CDR3 length: 16 residues. The CDR3 protein is CASSQDGGHWSYEQYF. The CDR3, as DNA: TGTGCCAGCAGTCAGGATGGGGGTCATTGGTCCTACGAGCAGTACTTC.

This clonotype was picked up a small number of times. The rearrangement links TRBV24-1 to TRBJ2-3, with D possibly TRBD1 on 7 matching bases. CDR3 size: 18 residues. CDR1 and CDR2 (germline): KGHDR, SFDVKD. Trimming stripped 1 base from V and 6 bases from J, with 22 bases between. CDR3 in DNA: TGTGCCACCAGTGATTTCGGAGGGGGCCTACTGGTACCGGATACGCAGTATTTT. It codes for CATSDFGGGLLVPDTQYF.

V is TRBV5-1 and J is TRBJ2-7, with TRBD1 identical over 7 bases. Per germline, CDR1 SGHRS and CDR2 YFSETQ. There are 16 residues in the CDR3. J lost 3 bases, V lost 5 bases, and 14 bases had no gene match. The CDR3 coding sequence is TGCGCCAGCAGGAGGGTTATGGGACAGAGGGGCTACGAGCAGTACTTC. This gives the protein CASRRVMGQRGYEQYF.

This clonotype was seen only a few times. The rearrangement joins TRBV12-3 or TRBV12-4 to TRBJ2-3; weak D call: TRBD1 (6 bases). The CDR3 consists of 16 residues. V lost 1 base, J lost 1 base, and 12 bases lay in between. This CDR3 reads CASSLVQGSRTDTQYF. The CDR3 DNA follows: TGTGCCAGCAGTTTAGTACAGGGCTCCCGCACAGATACGCAGTATTTT.

This clonotype was detected ten times or more. V is TRBV20-1 and J is TRBJ1-3; 8 bases line up with TRBD1. The CDR3 has 15 residues. V was pared by 0 bases and J by 3 bases, with 4 bases of the junction left unmatched. Germline V gene lookup returns CDR1 DFQATT and CDR2 SNEGSKA (reference sequence). Here the CDR3 reads CSARDTTGGGNTIYF. CDR3 in DNA: TGCAGTGCTAGAGACACCACAGGGGGTGGAAACACCATATATTTT.